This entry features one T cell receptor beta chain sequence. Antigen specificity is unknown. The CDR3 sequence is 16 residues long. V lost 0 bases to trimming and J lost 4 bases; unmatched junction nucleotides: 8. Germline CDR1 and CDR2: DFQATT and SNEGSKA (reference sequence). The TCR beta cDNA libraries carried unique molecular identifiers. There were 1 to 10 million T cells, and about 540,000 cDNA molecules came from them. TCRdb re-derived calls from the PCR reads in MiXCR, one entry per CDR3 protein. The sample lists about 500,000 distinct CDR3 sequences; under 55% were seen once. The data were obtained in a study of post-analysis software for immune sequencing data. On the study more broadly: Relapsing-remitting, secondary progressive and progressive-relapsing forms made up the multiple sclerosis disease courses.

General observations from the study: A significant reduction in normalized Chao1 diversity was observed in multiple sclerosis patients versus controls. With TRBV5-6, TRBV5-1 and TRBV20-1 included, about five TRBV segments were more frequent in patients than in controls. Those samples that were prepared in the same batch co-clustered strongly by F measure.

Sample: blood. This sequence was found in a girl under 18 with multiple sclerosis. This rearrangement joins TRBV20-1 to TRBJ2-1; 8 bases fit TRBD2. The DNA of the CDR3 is TGCAGTGCTAGAGATTACAGCGGGAGTCCTTACAATGAGCAGTTCTTC. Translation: CSARDYSGSPYNEQFF.